This record looks at one T cell receptor (beta chain) sequence and its context. Its antigen target is currently unknown. Per-nucleotide qualities are absent, and no much larger clonotype sits a single base away. The time point label here, explained by the study, means: individuals recovered from natural SARS-CoV-2 infection. V is reduced by 4 bases and J by 10 bases, leaving a spacing of 13 bases between them. The CDR3 starts with the cysteine, ends with the phenylalanine, and has 12 residues. Just the 36-base CDR3 DNA is kept, in frame starting at base 1. This specimen belongs to a study of Ad26.COV2.S vaccination and SARS-CoV-2 variants (dated by TCRdb to 2020 to 2023). For the study in its entirety: TCRbeta repertoire sequencing was used to assess the specificity and breadth of SARS-CoV-2-reactive T cell receptors after Ad26.COV2.S vaccination. The TCR-sequenced set comprised approximately 30 samples: around 20 Ad26.COV2.S vaccine recipients, 5 placebo recipients and 8 SARS-CoV-2 convalescent individuals.

Study-wide conclusions, independent of this receptor: Ad26.COV2.S recipients had higher spike-specific TCR breadth than placebo recipients (P = 0.0014). It was noted by the authors that total T cell responses may have been underestimated by the TCR breadth and depth analyses. Vaccine and placebo recipients had comparable non-spike TCR breadth, which fits with the vaccine containing only spike. After vaccination, substantial breadth of spike-specific CD8+ and CD4+ T cell responses was reported.

TCRbeta CDR3 regions were sequenced with the immunoSEQ Assay. After extraction, genomic DNA underwent amplification by bias-controlled multiplex PCR, followed by high-throughput sequencing. As for how the authors treated the data: To quantify the absolute abundance of every unique TCRbeta CDR3 region, sequences were collapsed and filtered. T cell fraction was estimated by normalization of TCRbeta template counts to usable DNA, with usable DNA being measured through amplification of reference genes present in all nucleated cells. Repertoire TCRs were annotated as SARS-CoV-2-specific when V gene, CDR3 amino acid sequence and J gene were exactly matched to a known reactive TCR set. The reference SARS-CoV-2 TCR set came from MIRA and was filtered for enrichment in COVID-19-positive ImmuneCODE repertoires, removing public or cross-reactive TCRs. Drawing on the MIRA antigens, annotated TCRs were analysed further at the level of specific ORF or position within ORF. Breadth was defined as annotated unique rearrangements over total unique productive rearrangements; depth was the summed frequency of those rearrangements. TCR breadth was compared between groups using two-sided Wilcoxon rank-sum tests. TCRdb took over this immuneACCESS table, retaining in-frame rearrangements with V and J assigned. Such tables are incomplete; in checked studies, under half of the missing clones stem from an unresolved V gene, and the remainder is unexplained. V, J and clone size were drawn from that table, and D and trimming were deduced from the DNA. The table for this sample lists roughly 100,000 clones; roughly 80% of them were counted only once. Roughly a sixth of the sample comes from the top ten.

The receptor comes from a human donor who had recovered from COVID-19. The starting material was peripheral blood, obtained after recovery from COVID-19. The V and J segments used are TRBV12-3 or TRBV12-4 and TRBJ1-1, with the D gene not clear enough to name. The CDR3: CASSSVGWGAFF. The sequenced DNA is TGTGCCAGCAGTTCGGTAGGGTGGGGAGCTTTCTTT.